This is a list of T cell receptor beta chains from one sample in a study of control samples from healthy donors and cancer patients. Using immunoSEQ multiplex PCR, the repertoire was profiled, and TCRdb retains in-frame clones only, with some absent. The table includes about 160,000 clones, approximately 94% detected once. The sequencing sample was made of blood. These receptors originate from a woman in her thirties or forties in good health. Both conserved end residues are part of each CDR3. D genes are given only for firm matches. A clone size is listed for some rows: how often the clone was seen (once, few, many), or a class if it is expanded.

d_call	v_call	clone_size	j_call	cdr3_aa	cdr3_nt
TRBD2	TRBV24-1	-	TRBJ2-3	CATSDSPSSGGSDTQYF	TGTGCCACCAGTGATTCCCCGAGCAGCGGGGGATCAGATACGCAGTATTTT
TRBD1	TRBV14	-	TRBJ2-7	CASSHGTDSYEQYF	TGTGCCAGCAGCCATGGGACAGACTCCTACGAGCAGTACTTC
-	TRBV29-1	-	TRBJ1-1	CSVGEVGTEAFF	TGCAGCGTAGGGGAGGTTGGCACTGAAGCTTTCTTT
-	TRBV6-5	-	TRBJ1-2	CASRGVSANYGYTF	TGTGCCAGCAGGGGGGTCTCAGCTAACTATGGCTACACCTTC
-	TRBV18	-	TRBJ1-1	CASSPGGDTEAFF	TGTGCCAGCTCACCGGGAGGAGACACTGAAGCTTTCTTT
-	TRBV12-5	few	TRBJ2-7	CASQPTGYYEQYF	TGTGCTAGCCAACCTACAGGCTACTACGAGCAGTACTTC
TRBD1	TRBV6-5	-	TRBJ1-5	CAIQDRYYQPQHF	TGTGCCATTCAGGACAGGTATTATCAGCCCCAGCATTTT
-	TRBV7-9	-	TRBJ1-6	CASSLGADPYNSPLHF	TGTGCCAGCAGCTTAGGGGCAGACCCCTATAATTCACCCCTCCACTTT
TRBD1	TRBV4-3	-	TRBJ1-1	CASTPTIQGLNTEAFF	TGCGCCAGCACACCAACAATACAGGGGTTGAACACTGAAGCTTTCTTT
-	TRBV6-6	-	TRBJ1-5	CASSSLREPQHF	TGTGCCAGCAGTTCTCTAAGGGAGCCCCAGCATTTT
-	TRBV19	-	TRBJ1-4	CASSIGGEGEKLFF	TGTGCCAGTAGTATAGGAGGAGAGGGTGAAAAACTGTTTTTT
-	TRBV9	-	TRBJ1-2	CASSASLLSYGYTF	TGTGCCAGCAGCGCCTCCCTGCTTAGCTATGGCTACACCTTC
-	TRBV4-3	-	TRBJ2-7	CASSQDWGSYEQYF	TGCGCCAGCAGCCAAGATTGGGGAAGCTACGAGCAGTACTTC
-	TRBV27	-	TRBJ2-2	CASSLIHRKNTGELFF	TGTGCCAGCAGTTTAATCCACAGGAAGAACACCGGGGAGCTGTTTTTT
-	TRBV2	-	TRBJ1-2	CASSEGVPNYGYTF	TGTGCCAGCAGTGAAGGGGTGCCTAACTATGGCTACACCTTC
TRBD1	TRBV5-6	-	TRBJ1-1	CASSRPQGAYTEAFF	TGTGCCAGCAGCCGACCACAGGGGGCTTACACTGAAGCTTTCTTT
TRBD1	TRBV18	once	TRBJ1-2	CASSSRTGDGYTF	TGTGCCAGCTCCTCCCGGACAGGCGATGGCTACACCTTC
TRBD1	TRBV12-5	few	TRBJ2-4	CASGLARTGTKNIQYF	TGTGCTAGTGGTTTGGCCCGGACAGGAACCAAAAACATTCAGTACTTC
-	TRBV7-9	-	TRBJ1-1	CASSPPLGGNTEAFF	TGTGCCAGCAGCCCCCCCTTAGGAGGGAACACTGAAGCTTTCTTT
-	TRBV12-3/TRBV12-4	-	TRBJ2-7	CASSFEGYEQYF	TGTGCCAGCAGTTTTGAGGGATACGAGCAGTACTTC
TRBD2	TRBV5-1	-	TRBJ2-1	CASSSGRGAAGGPVSYNEQFF	TGCGCCAGCAGCTCGGGGCGGGGGGCAGCGGGAGGGCCTGTGTCCTACAATGAGCAGTTCTTC
-	TRBV11-2	-	TRBJ2-1	CASSSTLRGAEQFF	TGTGCCAGCAGCTCTACCCTCAGGGGTGCTGAGCAGTTCTTC
-	TRBV5-1	few	TRBJ2-1	CASSLAGQGLGNEQFF	TGCGCCAGCAGCTTGGCCGGGCAGGGGTTAGGCAATGAGCAGTTCTTC
TRBD2	TRBV9	-	TRBJ2-1	CASSPRPAGGYNEQFF	TGTGCCAGCAGCCCACGCCCAGCGGGAGGATACAATGAGCAGTTCTTC
-	TRBV12-5	-	TRBJ2-7	CASGPRGGDSSYEQYF	TGTGCTAGTGGTCCCCGTGGAGGCGACAGCTCCTACGAGCAGTACTTC
-	TRBV29-1	-	TRBJ1-2	CSVVDPNYGYTF	TGCAGCGTTGTCGACCCTAACTATGGCTACACCTTC
-	TRBV3-1/TRBV3-2	-	TRBJ1-5	CASSHAGDEQPQHF	TGTGCCAGCAGCCACGCAGGGGATGAACAGCCCCAGCATTTT
-	TRBV6-6	-	TRBJ2-5	CASSQGGAYQETQYF	TGTGCCAGCAGCCAGGGGGGGGCCTATCAAGAGACCCAGTACTTC
-	TRBV7-6	once	TRBJ1-5	CASSLEPDQPQHF	TGTGCCAGCAGCTTAGAGCCGGATCAGCCCCAGCATTTT
TRBD1	TRBV27	-	TRBJ1-1	CASSPGGQPSTEAFF	TGTGCCAGCAGCCCGGGGGGACAGCCAAGCACTGAAGCTTTCTTT
-	TRBV19	-	TRBJ1-1	CASRPLGGANTEAFF	TGTGCCAGTAGACCCCTTGGGGGCGCAAACACTGAAGCTTTCTTT
-	TRBV2	-	TRBJ1-4	CASGRDNNEKLFF	TGTGCCAGCGGCCGGGATAATAATGAAAAACTGTTTTTT
TRBD1	TRBV3-1/TRBV3-2	-	TRBJ1-5	CASSHGQGVQPQHF	TGTGCCAGCAGCCACGGACAGGGTGTGCAGCCCCAGCATTTT
TRBD1	TRBV7-6	-	TRBJ1-1	CASSLLRQGSTEAFF	TGTGCCAGCAGCTTATTGCGACAGGGAAGCACTGAAGCTTTCTTT
-	TRBV27	-	TRBJ1-4	CASSLNRNSGGRNEKLFF	TGTGCCAGCAGTTTAAATCGGAATTCGGGAGGCCGTAATGAAAAACTGTTTTTT
TRBD1	TRBV6-5	-	TRBJ2-7	CASSRTGENEQYF	TGTGCCAGCAGTCGGACAGGGGAGAACGAGCAGTACTTC
-	TRBV11-2	-	TRBJ2-5	CASSPQEGETQYF	TGTGCCAGCAGCCCCCAAGAGGGGGAGACCCAGTACTTC
-	TRBV29-1	-	TRBJ1-1	CSVDSGGPEAFF	TGCAGCGTTGACTCCGGGGGGCCGGAAGCTTTCTTT
-	TRBV21-1	-	TRBJ2-2	CASRKGGHGVANTGELFF	TGTGCCAGCCGCAAGGGGGGACATGGAGTTGCGAACACCGGGGAGCTGTTTTTT
-	TRBV5-5	-	TRBJ1-2	CASSLDWTNYGYTF	TGTGCCAGCAGCTTGGATTGGACCAACTATGGCTACACCTTC
-	TRBV11-2	-	TRBJ1-1	CASSFGTAVNTEAFF	TGTGCCAGCAGCTTTGGGACGGCAGTGAACACTGAAGCTTTCTTT
-	TRBV5-4	-	TRBJ2-3	CASSSLGADTQYF	TGTGCCAGCAGCTCGCTGGGCGCAGATACGCAGTATTTT
-	TRBV7-9	-	TRBJ1-2	CASSQAGSYTF	TGTGCCAGCTCTCAGGCAGGGAGCTACACCTTC
TRBD1	TRBV6-5	-	TRBJ2-1	CASSYGTGFSNEQFF	TGTGCCAGCAGTTACGGGACAGGGTTTAGCAATGAGCAGTTCTTC
-	TRBV19	-	TRBJ1-1	CASSPLRGSGRNTEAFF	TGTGCCAGTAGTCCTCTCCGGGGTAGTGGGCGAAACACTGAAGCTTTCTTT